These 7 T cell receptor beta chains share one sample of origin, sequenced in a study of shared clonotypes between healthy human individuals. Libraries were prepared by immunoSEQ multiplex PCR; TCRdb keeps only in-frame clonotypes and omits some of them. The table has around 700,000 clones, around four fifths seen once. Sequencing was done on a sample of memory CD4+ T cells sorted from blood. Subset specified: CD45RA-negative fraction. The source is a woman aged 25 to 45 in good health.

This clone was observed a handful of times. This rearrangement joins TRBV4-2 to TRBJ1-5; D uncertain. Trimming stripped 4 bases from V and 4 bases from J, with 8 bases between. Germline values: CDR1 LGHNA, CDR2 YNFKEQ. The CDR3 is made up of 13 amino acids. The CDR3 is CASSPRVNQPQHF. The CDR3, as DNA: TGTGCCAGCAGCCCCCGGGTTAATCAGCCCCAGCATTTT.

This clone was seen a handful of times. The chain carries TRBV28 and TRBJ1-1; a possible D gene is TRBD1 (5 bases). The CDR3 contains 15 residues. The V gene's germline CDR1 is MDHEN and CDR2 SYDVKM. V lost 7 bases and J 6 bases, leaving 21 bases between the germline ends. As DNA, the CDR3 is TGTGCCAGCACCCCCGGGGGGGAGGAGGTCTCTGAAGCTTTCTTT. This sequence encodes CASTPGGEEVSEAFF.

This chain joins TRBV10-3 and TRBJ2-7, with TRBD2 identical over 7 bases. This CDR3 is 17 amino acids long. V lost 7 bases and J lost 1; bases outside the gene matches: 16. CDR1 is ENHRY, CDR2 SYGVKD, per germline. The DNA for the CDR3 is TGTGCCATCAAGGCATCTAGCGGCTCATCCGATTCCTACGAGCAGTACTTC. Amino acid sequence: CAIKASSGSSDSYEQYF.

The CDR3 DNA sequence: TGTGCCTGGAGTGTAAGTGGGTTTTTGATGGCCGGGGAGCTGTTTTTT. Its translation: CAWSVSGFLMAGELFF. V is TRBV30 and J is TRBJ2-2; no clear D. Germline V lookup: CDR1 GTSNPN, CDR2 SVGIG (reference sequence). V lost 0 bases to trimming and J lost 6 bases, with 17 bases between them. This CDR3 has 16 amino acids.

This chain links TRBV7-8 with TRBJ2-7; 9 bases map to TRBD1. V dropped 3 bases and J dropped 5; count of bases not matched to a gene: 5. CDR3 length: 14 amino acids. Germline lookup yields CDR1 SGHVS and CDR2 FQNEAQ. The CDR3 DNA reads TGTGCCAGCAGCTTCCGGGACAGGGCCCACGAGCAGTACTTC. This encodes CASSFRDRAHEQYF.

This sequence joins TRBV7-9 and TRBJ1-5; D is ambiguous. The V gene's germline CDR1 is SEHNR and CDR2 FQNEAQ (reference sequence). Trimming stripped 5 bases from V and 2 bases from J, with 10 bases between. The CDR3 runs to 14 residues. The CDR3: CASSPGGGNQPQHF. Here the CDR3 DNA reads TGTGCCAGCAGCCCGGGCGGGGGCAATCAGCCCCAGCATTTT.

CDR3 in amino acids: CASSPYISGNTIYF. The CDR3 region has the DNA TGTGCCAGCAGCCCTTACATCTCTGGAAACACCATATATTTT. The rearrangement joins TRBV7-9 to TRBJ1-3; no clear D. Germline V lookup: CDR1 SEHNR, CDR2 FQNEAQ (reference sequence). This CDR3 contains 14 residues. The V end lost 5 bases, the J end lost 0 bases, and 8 bases lay between the germline ends.